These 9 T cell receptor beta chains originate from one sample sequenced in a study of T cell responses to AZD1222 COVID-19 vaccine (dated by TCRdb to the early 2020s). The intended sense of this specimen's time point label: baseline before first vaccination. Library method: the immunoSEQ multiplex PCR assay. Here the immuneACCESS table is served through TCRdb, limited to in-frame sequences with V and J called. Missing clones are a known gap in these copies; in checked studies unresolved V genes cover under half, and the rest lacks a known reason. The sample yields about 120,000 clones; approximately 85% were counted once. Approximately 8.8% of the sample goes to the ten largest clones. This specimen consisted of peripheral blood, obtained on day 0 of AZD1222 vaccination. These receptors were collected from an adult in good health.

Written as DNA, the CDR3 is TGTGCCAGCGCAGAGTCTGCCTACGAGCAGTACTTC. Its protein is CASAESAYEQYF. This chain links TRBV27 with TRBJ2-7; D gene ambiguous. The V and J ends lost 8 bases and 2 bases respectively, with 10 bases between them. Germline assignment: CDR1 MNHEY and CDR2 SMNVEV (reference sequence). This CDR3 contains 12 residues.

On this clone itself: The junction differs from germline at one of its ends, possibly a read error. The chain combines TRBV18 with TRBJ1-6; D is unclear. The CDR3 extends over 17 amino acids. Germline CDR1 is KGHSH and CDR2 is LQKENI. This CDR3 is CASLPQVRSQVNSPLHF. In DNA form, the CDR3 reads TGTGCCAGCTTACCACAAGTGCGTTCACAAGTTAATTCACCCCTCCACTTT. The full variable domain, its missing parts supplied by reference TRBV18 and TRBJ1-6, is NAGVMQNPRHLVRRRGQEARLRCSPMKGHSHVYWYRQLPEEGLKFMVYLQKENIIDESGMPKERFSAEFPKEGPSILRIQQVVRGDSAAYFCASLPQVRSQVNSPLHFGNGTRLTVT.

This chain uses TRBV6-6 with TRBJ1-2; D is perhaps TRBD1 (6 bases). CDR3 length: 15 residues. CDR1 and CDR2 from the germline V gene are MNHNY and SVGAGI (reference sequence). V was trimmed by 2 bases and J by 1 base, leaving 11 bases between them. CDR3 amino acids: CASSYLRTDNYGYTF. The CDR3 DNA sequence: TGTGCCAGCAGTTACCTAAGGACAGATAACTATGGCTACACCTTC.

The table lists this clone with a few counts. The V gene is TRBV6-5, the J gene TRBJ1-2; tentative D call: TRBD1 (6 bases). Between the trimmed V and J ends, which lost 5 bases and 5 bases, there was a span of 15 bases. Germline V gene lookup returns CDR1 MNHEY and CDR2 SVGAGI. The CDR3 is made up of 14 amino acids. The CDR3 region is CASSTIRGSYGYTF. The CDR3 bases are TGTGCCAGCAGTACAATCAGGGGATCTTATGGCTACACCTTC.

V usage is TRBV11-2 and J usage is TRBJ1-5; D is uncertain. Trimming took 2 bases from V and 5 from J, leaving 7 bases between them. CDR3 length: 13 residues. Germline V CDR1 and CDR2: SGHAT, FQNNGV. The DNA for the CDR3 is TGTGCCAGCAGCTTACTTGAGGATCAGCCCCAGCATTTT. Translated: CASSLLEDQPQHF. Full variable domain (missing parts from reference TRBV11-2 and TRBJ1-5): EAGVAQSPRYKIIEKRQSVAFWCNPISGHATLYWYQQILGQGPKLLIQFQNNGVVDDSQLPKDRFSAERLKGVDSTLKIQPAKLEDSAVYLCASSLLEDQPQHFGDGTRLSIL.

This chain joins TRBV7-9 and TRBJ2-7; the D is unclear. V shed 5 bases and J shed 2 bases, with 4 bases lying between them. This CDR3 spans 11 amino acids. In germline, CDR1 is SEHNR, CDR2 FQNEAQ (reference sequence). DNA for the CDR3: TGTGCCAGCAGCGCGACCTACGAGCAGTACTTC. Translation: CASSATYEQYF.

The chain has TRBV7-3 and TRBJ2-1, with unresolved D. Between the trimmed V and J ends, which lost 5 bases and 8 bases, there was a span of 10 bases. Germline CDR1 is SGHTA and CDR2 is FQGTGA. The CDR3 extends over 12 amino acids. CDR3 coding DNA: TGTGCCAGCAGCCCAAATTCCCATGAGCAGTTCTTC. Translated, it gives CASSPNSHEQFF.

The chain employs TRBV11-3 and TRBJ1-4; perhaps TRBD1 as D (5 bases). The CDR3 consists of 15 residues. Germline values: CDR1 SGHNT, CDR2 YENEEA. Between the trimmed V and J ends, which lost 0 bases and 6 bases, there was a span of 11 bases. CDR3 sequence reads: CASSLDSQGHEKLFF. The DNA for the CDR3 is TGTGCCAGCAGCTTAGATTCCCAGGGTCATGAAAAACTGTTTTTT.

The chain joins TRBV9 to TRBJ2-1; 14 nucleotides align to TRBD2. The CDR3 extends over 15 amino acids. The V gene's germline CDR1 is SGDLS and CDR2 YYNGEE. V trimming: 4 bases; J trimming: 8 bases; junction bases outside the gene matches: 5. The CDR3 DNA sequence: TGTGCCAGCAGCCGGGGGACTAGCGGGGGTTATGAGCAGTTCTTC. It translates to CASSRGTSGGYEQFF.